This T cell receptor (beta chain) was sequenced in a study of shared clonotypes between healthy human individuals. In the study overall: A couple of female and a few male donors aged 18 to 49 were enrolled. Study observations and caveats: Only blood was sampled; tissue repertoires likely differ.

The table came from immunoSEQ multiplex PCR; TCRdb's copy has only in-frame clones and leaves some out. The repertoire holds about 500,000 clones, with 70% to 80% as singletons. Germline loops: CDR1 SGHVS, CDR2 FNYEAQ. The CDR3 sequence is 15 residues long. The trim removed 1 base at V and 4 bases at J, leaving 3 bases unmatched. As concerns this clone: Its antigen is not known.

The receptor's source is a woman in her 40s in good health. Some clones in this sample may be carry-over from other donors' samples. This chain uses TRBV7-6 with TRBJ2-3; 9 bases are shared with TRBD2. Sequenced material: PBMCs. CDR3 amino acids: CASSLGGRVADTQYF. CDR3 DNA: TGTGCCAGCAGCTTAGGCGGGAGGGTGGCAGATACGCAGTATTTT. Full variable domain (remainder filled in from reference TRBV7-6 and TRBJ2-3): GAGVSQSPRYKVTKRGQDVALRCDPISGHVSLYWYRQALGQGPEFLTYFNYEAQQDKSGLPNDRFSAERPEGSISTLTIQRTEQRDSAMYRCASSLGGRVADTQYFGPGTRLTVL.